The TCR beta chain under discussion was sequenced for a study of T cells in localized non-small cell lung cancer. Broader study findings: Among the tissues sampled, uninvolved adjacent lung had the highest T cell clonality, above tumor. Longer survival (overall) was linked to higher T cell density in blood. Investigators sequenced only a single tumor region, leaving heterogeneity possible.

Germline assignment: CDR1 SNHLY and CDR2 FYNNEI. The CDR3 runs to 17 residues. The V and J ends lost 4 bases and 4 bases, in that order; junction bases with no gene match: 10. Profiled with immunoSEQ multiplex PCR; TCRdb holds only in-frame clones, not every one. This sample has around 25,000 clones, with approximately 84% found just once. As for this clone: What it recognizes is unknown.

The receptor comes from a male donor older than 55 with stage II squamous cell lung carcinoma. The sequencing here drew on peripheral blood, taken before any cancer treatment. This rearrangement joins TRBV2 to TRBJ1-5; TRBD1 agrees at 10 bases. CDR3 protein: CASSVPGQGLSNQPQHF. The CDR3 DNA reads as TGTGCCAGCAGTGTACCGGGACAGGGGCTTTCAAATCAGCCCCAGCATTTT.